Listed here are 28 T cell receptor beta chains from one sample, sequenced in a study of blood T cell repertoires in COVID-19. Profiled with immunoSEQ multiplex PCR; TCRdb holds only in-frame clones, not every one. The data contain tens of thousands of clones, around 83% of them seen just once; the ten biggest clones take up 20% to 30%. Specimen: peripheral blood. These TCRs come from a man in his sixties with acute or convalescent COVID-19.

The chain joins TRBV5-6 to TRBJ1-2; D unclear. Germline assignment: CDR1 SGHDT and CDR2 YYEEEE. The V and J ends lost 2 bases and 6 bases respectively, with 11 bases between them. CDR3 length: 13 residues. CDR3: CASSLFEIDGYTF. CDR3 DNA sequence: TGTGCCAGCAGCTTATTCGAGATCGATGGCTACACCTTC.

The chain recombines TRBV5-1 with TRBJ1-3; D might be TRBD1 (5 bases). V lost 4 bases and J 2 bases, leaving 13 bases between the germline ends. CDR1 is SGHRS, CDR2 YFSETQ, per germline. The CDR3 extends over 15 amino acids. In nucleotides, the CDR3 is TGCGCCAGCAGCCCCCAGACAGTCGCTGGAAACACCATATATTTT. Translation gives CASSPQTVAGNTIYF. The variable domain in full, completed from reference TRBV5-1 and TRBJ1-3, reads KAGVTQTPRYLIKTRGQQVTLSCSPISGHRSVSWYQQTPGQGLQFLFEYFSETQRNKGNFPGRFSGRQFSNSRSEMNVSTLELGDSALYLCASSPQTVAGNTIYFGEGSWLTVV.

This clone occurred once. J is TRBJ2-3 and V is TRBV5-5, with D maybe TRBD2 (5 bases). CDR3 length: 13 residues. Trimming removed 3 bases at V and 6 bases at J, with 11 bases between. The germline V gene encodes CDR1 SGHKS and CDR2 YYEKEE (reference sequence). The CDR3 region has the DNA TGTGCCAGCAGCTCCCCCCCGGGGGATACGCAGTATTTT. Residues: CASSSPPGDTQYF.

The gene calls are TRBV5-6 and TRBJ2-2; 8 nucleotides line up with TRBD1. Trimming cost V 7 bases and J 13 bases; bases outside gene matches: 18. The CDR3 covers 15 residues. Germline assignment: CDR1 SGHDT and CDR2 YYEEEE. CDR3 in DNA: TGTGCCAGCCAAAAACTGGACAGGGCCACCTCGGTGCTGTTTTTT. As protein: CASQKLDRATSVLFF.

CDR3 in amino acids: CASSQALGSVSGAFF. The CDR3 DNA reads TGTGCCAGCAGCCAAGCTCTAGGGTCGGTAAGCGGAGCTTTCTTT. J is TRBJ1-1 and V is TRBV3-1 (or the pseudogene TRBV3-2); D not resolved. The germline CDR1 and CDR2 sequences are LGHDT and YNNKEL (reference sequence). The CDR3 loop spans 15 amino acids. Trimming took 1 base from V and 10 from J, leaving 19 bases between them.

This rearrangement joins TRBV19 to TRBJ2-3; D is possibly TRBD1 (5 bases). The V and J ends lost 7 bases and 6 bases respectively, with 8 bases between them. The CDR3 consists of 11 residues. CDR1 and CDR2 from the germline V gene are LNHDA and SQIVND (reference sequence). In nucleotides, the CDR3 is TGTGCCAGTACCCAGGGCGATACGCAGTATTTT. Protein sequence: CASTQGDTQYF.

CDR3 bases: TGTGCCAGCAGTTACTGGACAGCCCAGAACACTGAAGCTTTCTTT. It is translated as CASSYWTAQNTEAFF. The V and J genes are TRBV6-2 or TRBV6-3 and TRBJ1-1; a possible D gene is TRBD1 (6 bases). The CDR3 has 15 amino acids. CDR1 is MNHEY, CDR2 SVGEGT, per germline. Trimming shortened V by 1 base and J by 1 base, and 10 bases separated the two germline ends.

The V and J genes are TRBV10-3 and TRBJ1-2; D remains ambiguous. The CDR3 is 15 amino acids. Trimming removed 4 bases from V and 2 bases from J, with 14 bases in between. Germline CDR1 and CDR2: ENHRY and SYGVKD. CDR3 bases: TGTGCCATCAGTGCCTCAGAGTTTAGCAACTATGGCTACACCTTC. Its protein product is CAISASEFSNYGYTF.

This clone appeared a single time. The V call is TRBV27, the J call TRBJ2-1; 12 bases are shared with TRBD2. This CDR3 contains 18 residues. Germline V CDR1 and CDR2: MNHEY, SMNVEV (reference sequence). V gave up 1 base and J gave up 5 bases; unmatched junction bases: 9. In DNA, the CDR3 is TGTGCCAGCAGTTTATTGGCGTTAAGGACTAGCGGGAACAATGAGCAGTTCTTC. The encoded protein is CASSLLALRTSGNNEQFF.

The DNA of the CDR3 is TGTGCCAGCAGCCTACAGGGGGGGTCAGGAGGAACGCAGTATTTT. Translated, it gives CASSLQGGSGGTQYF. The V gene is TRBV2, the J gene TRBJ2-3; TRBD1 might be the D (8 bases). Germline CDR1 and CDR2: SNHLY and FYNNEI. V lost 6 bases and J 9 bases, leaving 22 bases between the germline ends. The CDR3 runs 15 residues.

V and J are TRBV7-9 and TRBJ2-5; 10 nucleotides agree with TRBD1. The CDR3 contains 14 residues. V was clipped by 7 bases and J by 4 bases; unmatched bases: 6. Per the germline V gene, CDR1 is SEHNR and CDR2 is FQNEAQ (reference sequence). CDR3 DNA: TGTGCCAGCACCCTGACAGGGGGCTTAGAGACCCAGTACTTC. As protein: CASTLTGGLETQYF.

This clone came up a few times. The chain uses TRBV28 and TRBJ1-6; D is unresolved. Trimming pared 7 bases from V and 6 bases from J, leaving 10 bases between. The CDR3 sequence is 13 residues long. Germline assignment: CDR1 MDHEN and CDR2 SYDVKM. For the CDR3, the DNA is TGTGCCAGCACTTGGCTCTTTAATTCACCCCTCCACTTT. This encodes CASTWLFNSPLHF.

The V gene is TRBV18, the J gene TRBJ1-2; 9 nucleotides agree with TRBD1. CDR1 KGHSH and CDR2 LQKENI come from the germline V gene. V shed 0 bases and J 8 bases; nucleotides not matched to a gene: 4. The CDR3 spans 14 residues. The CDR3 sequence: CASSPPGQGGGYTF. DNA of the CDR3: TGTGCCAGCTCACCACCGGGACAGGGAGGCGGCTACACCTTC. The full variable domain, its missing parts supplied by reference TRBV18 and TRBJ1-2, is NAGVMQNPRHLVRRRGQEARLRCSPMKGHSHVYWYRQLPEEGLKFMVYLQKENIIDESGMPKERFSAEFPKEGPSILRIQQVVRGDSAAYFCASSPPGQGGGYTFGSGTRLTVV.

This sequence joins TRBV28 and TRBJ1-2; the match to TRBD1 covers 8 bases. The CDR3 totals 14 residues. Trimming removed 5 bases from V and 4 bases from J; junction bases left unmatched: 6. Germline lookup yields CDR1 MDHEN and CDR2 SYDVKM. CDR3 DNA sequence: TGTGCCAGCAGTCCGGACAGGGCTTCCTATGGCTACACCTTC. It translates to CASSPDRASYGYTF.

In this sample, this clone turned up once. The genes are TRBV7-2 and TRBJ2-3; possibly TRBD2 for D (6 bases). CDR3 size: 19 residues. Trimming shortened V by 4 bases and J by 4 bases, and 27 bases separated the two germline ends. In germline, CDR1 is SGHTA, CDR2 FQGNSA. CDR3 coding DNA: TGTGCCAGCAGCTCACCCCCCCTGGCAGGGAGGATTCGCGCAGATACGCAGTATTTT. It is translated as CASSSPPLAGRIRADTQYF.

The rearrangement uses TRBV27 and TRBJ2-2; 12 nucleotides match TRBD1. Germline CDR1 and CDR2: MNHEY and SMNVEV (reference sequence). Trimming at V came to 5 bases and at J to 5 bases, leaving 3 bases not matched to a gene. This CDR3 has 15 residues. The CDR3 DNA sequence: TGTGCCAGCAGTGGGGGACAGGGGGCGACCGGGGAGCTGTTTTTT. This encodes CASSGGQGATGELFF.

The chain employs TRBV11-2 and TRBJ2-1; a weak D match, TRBD1 (5 bases). This CDR3 has 15 amino acids. V was clipped by 3 bases and J by 8 bases, with 17 bases between them. CDR1 is SGHAT, CDR2 FQNNGV, per germline. The CDR3 protein is CASSLGKGWFDEQFF. CDR3 sequence (DNA): TGTGCCAGCAGCTTGGGTAAGGGGTGGTTCGATGAGCAGTTCTTC.

The chain's CDR3 is CASRGTDMNTEAFF. CDR3 nucleotides: TGCGCCAGCAGGGGGACAGACATGAACACTGAAGCTTTCTTT. The chain has TRBV5-1 and TRBJ1-1; 7 nucleotides align to TRBD1. CDR3 length: 14 amino acids. CDR1 is SGHRS and CDR2 is YFSETQ in the germline V gene. J lost 0 bases, V lost 5 bases, and 4 bases had no gene match.

This sequence joins TRBV7-3 and TRBJ1-1; 8 bases are shared with TRBD1. J gave up 5 bases and V 5 bases, and 7 bases lay outside the gene matches. CDR3 length: 14 amino acids. CDR1 and CDR2 from the germline V gene are SGHTA and FQGTGA. CDR3 nucleotide sequence: TGTGCCAGCAGCGCAGGCAGGGGGCGGACTGAAGCTTTCTTT. Encoded protein: CASSAGRGRTEAFF.

The chain recombines TRBV2 with TRBJ1-5; 7 bases match TRBD1. The CDR3 loop spans 16 amino acids. The V gene's germline CDR1 is SNHLY and CDR2 FYNNEI. Unmatched junction bases numbered 10, after V lost 6 bases and J lost 2 bases. The CDR3 protein is CASRGQGEIGNQPQHF. DNA for the CDR3: TGTGCCAGCAGGGGGCAGGGGGAGATCGGCAATCAGCCCCAGCATTTT.

This chain's CDR3 is CASSRRGRDYGYTF. In nucleotides, the CDR3 is TGTGCCAGCAGTCGAAGGGGCAGGGACTATGGCTACACCTTC. The V gene is TRBV6-5, the J gene TRBJ1-2; D is perhaps TRBD1 (5 bases). The CDR3 is 14 amino acids. The V end was cut by 5 bases, the J end by 3 bases, with 13 bases between. Germline-derived CDR1 and CDR2 are MNHEY and SVGAGI.

The chain carries TRBV25-1 and TRBJ1-3; TRBD1 aligns across 9 bases. The CDR3 spans 15 residues. The junction had 2 bases not matched to a gene; V was cut back by 4 bases and J by 1 base. Per germline, CDR1 MGHDK and CDR2 SYGVNS. This chain's CDR3 is CASSVTGGSGNTIYF. The CDR3 region has the DNA TGTGCCAGCAGTGTGACAGGGGGGTCTGGAAACACCATATATTTT.

This chain connects TRBV3-1 (or the pseudogene TRBV3-2) to TRBJ1-2; D is perhaps TRBD1 (6 bases). This CDR3 comprises 12 residues. CDR1 and CDR2 from the germline V gene are LGHDT and YNNKEL (reference sequence). The V and J ends lost 5 bases and 8 bases respectively, with 12 bases between them. The CDR3 loop reads CASSRTVGGYTF. The CDR3 bases are TGTGCCAGCAGCAGGACAGTGGGCGGCTACACCTTC.

V and J are TRBV6-5 and TRBJ2-5; 7 nucleotides match TRBD2. V gave up 6 bases and J gave up 2 bases; unmatched junction bases: 9. There are 15 residues in the CDR3. Germline V CDR1 and CDR2: MNHEY, SVGAGI. CDR3 protein: CASRTHAGVQETQYF. Written as DNA, the CDR3 is TGTGCCAGCAGGACCCACGCGGGGGTTCAAGAGACCCAGTACTTC.

The chain has TRBV7-8 and TRBJ1-4; D not resolved. CDR3 length equals 14 residues. V lost 0 bases, J lost 4 bases, and 6 bases lay in between. Germline loops: CDR1 SGHVS, CDR2 FQNEAQ. Written as DNA, the CDR3 is TGTGCCAGCAGCTTAGCAGGGAGTAATGAAAAACTGTTTTTT. Its translation is CASSLAGSNEKLFF.

CDR3 sequence: CASSLGARKNNYEQYF. CDR3 DNA: TGTGCCAGCAGCCTAGGGGCGAGGAAGAATAACTACGAGCAGTACTTC. V and J are TRBV5-4 and TRBJ2-7; D is possibly TRBD1 (5 bases). The CDR3 runs 16 residues. V lost 4 bases and J lost 3, with 20 bases in between. The germline gives CDR1 SGHNT, CDR2 YYREEE (reference sequence).

This chain uses TRBV4-1 with TRBJ2-4; possibly TRBD2 for D (5 bases). Germline V gene sequence: CDR1 MGHRA, CDR2 YSYEKL. Trimming left V 0 bases short and J 2 bases short, with 11 bases between. There are 16 residues in the CDR3. CDR3 nucleotide sequence: TGCGCCAGCAGCCAAGATAGGACGGGAACCAAAAACATTCAGTACTTC. Encoded protein: CASSQDRTGTKNIQYF.

This clone has just one count. The chain uses TRBV2 and TRBJ1-6, with D possibly matching TRBD1 (5 bases). CDR1 and CDR2 (germline): SNHLY, FYNNEI. The V end was cut by 7 bases, the J end by 9 bases, with 13 bases between. CDR3 size: 13 residues. CDR3 amino acids: CASTRQGGSPLHF. The CDR3 DNA follows: TGTGCCAGCACGCGGCAGGGTGGTTCACCCCTCCACTTT.